This note documents a single T cell receptor (beta chain) sequence. Original processing methods: Reference gene primers were amplified, and this amplification served to estimate nucleated cell counts. Clones were sequenced by immunoSEQ multiplex PCR, and TCRdb holds only the in-frame ones, with some missing. That table supplies the V and J calls and clone size; D and trimming were determined from the DNA. The sample records about 130,000 clones, around 74% being singletons. The germline V and J ends were trimmed by 4 bases and 6 bases, with 10 bases remaining between them. The germline CDR1 and CDR2 sequences are SGHNT and YYREEE (reference sequence). CDR3 length equals 13 residues. This entry belongs to a study of blood T cell repertoires in COVID-19. Study in general: PBMCs, B-cell-depleted T cells, or T cells provided the cDNA or gDNA that made up the material.

The origin of this receptor is a man aged 55 to 69 with acute or convalescent COVID-19. This chain links TRBV5-4 with TRBJ2-2, with D possibly TRBD2 on 5 matching bases. What was sequenced was peripheral blood. CDR3 sequence: CASSTSRAGELFF. CDR3 bases: TGTGCCAGCAGCACTTCGAGGGCCGGGGAGCTGTTTTTT.